This T cell receptor (beta chain) derives from a study of blood T cell repertoires in COVID-19 (dated by TCRdb to the early 2020s). For context, the study as a whole: Samples covering the acute and convalescent phases of COVID-19 were provided by collaborators in the United States, Italy and Spain. The prospective study material was composed of cDNA or gDNA derived from T cells, B-cell-depleted T cells, or PBMCs. Subjects who had been exposed to COVID-19, were actively infected with it, or had recovered from it provided the deeply sampled blood TCRbeta repertoires that made up the dataset. The repertoires were released in a freely available public database intended as a resource for research on the immune response to SARS-CoV-2. Samples were obtained from the ongoing ImmuneRACE study (first 160 participants) and from some 1,300 subjects provided by 6 global collaborators. Nearly every sample came with metadata listing a de-identified subject ID, COVID-19 status, age in years and sex. Where available, HLA class I and class II types were obtained from metadata supplied by the sample provider rather than from assay-based typing. Beyond this particular receptor, the publication reports: Clinical and demographic metadata were provided uncurated, with the amount varying by source and participant.

TCRbeta CDR3 regions were amplified from genomic DNA by means of the immunoSEQ Assay, a bias-controlled multiplex PCR. Per the source publication's procedure: The number of nucleated cells in each sample was estimated by amplification of reference gene primers within the assay. Sequence reads were collapsed and filtered to measure the absolute abundance of every unique TCRbeta CDR3 rearrangement. For each sample, productive Simpson clonality was calculated by taking the square root of Simpson's diversity index across productive rearrangements. TCRdb stores this immuneACCESS table with in-frame sequences only. Part of the clones is absent; in the studies checked, under half of the shortfall reflects unresolved V genes, and no reason is known for the rest. The DNA was the basis for D and trimming; V, J and clone size are from that table. For this sample the table gives around 150,000 clones, of which around 80% were detected only once. The top ten clones comprise under 6% of the sample.

Whole blood was collected in K2EDTA tubes by collaborating institutions according to the institutions' own protocols. For TCRbeta analysis, collaborator samples were shipped as frozen whole blood, as isolated PBMCs, or as DNA extracted from either sample type. A note on this clone: The antigen it binds to is not known. Base quality data are lacking; no much larger clone is found one base away.

The germline V gene specifies SNHLY as CDR1 and FYNNEI as CDR2. From cysteine to phenylalanine, the CDR3 is 15 amino acids long. The kept DNA is CDR3 alone, 45 bases in frame from the first base. The V end loses 6 bases and the J end loses 7 bases, and a stretch of 19 bases separates them. Sample: peripheral blood. The chain is assembled from TRBV2 and TRBJ2-1; the D gene is perhaps TRBD2, on 6 matching bases. The receptor's source is a woman older than 75 with active or convalescent COVID-19. For the CDR3, the sequence is CASRMGGDLRNEQFF. Read as DNA, the sequence is TGTGCCAGCAGGATGGGGGGTGACCTGCGTAATGAGCAGTTCTTC.